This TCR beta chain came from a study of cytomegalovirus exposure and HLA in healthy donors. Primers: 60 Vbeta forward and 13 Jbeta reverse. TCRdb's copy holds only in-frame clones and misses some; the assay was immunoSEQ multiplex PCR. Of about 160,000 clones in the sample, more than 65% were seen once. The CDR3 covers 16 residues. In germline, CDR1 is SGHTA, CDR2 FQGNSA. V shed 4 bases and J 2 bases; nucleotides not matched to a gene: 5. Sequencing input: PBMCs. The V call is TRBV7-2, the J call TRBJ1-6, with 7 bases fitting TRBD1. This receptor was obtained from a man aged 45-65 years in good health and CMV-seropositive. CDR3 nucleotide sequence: TGTGCCAGCAGCTCAAAGACAGGGACCTATAATTCACCCCTCCACTTT. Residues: CASSSKTGTYNSPLHF.